The next 5 T cell receptor beta chains were all read from a single sample in a study of shared clonotypes between healthy human individuals. The assay was immunoSEQ multiplex PCR, and TCRdb's table has in-frame clones only and misses some. The table includes roughly 2.2 million clones, roughly 90% detected once. What was sequenced was naive CD4+ T cells from PBMCs. The subset denotes: CD45RA+ positively selected. The source is a man between 18 and 29 years old in good health. Some clones in this sample may be carry-over from other donors' samples.

The chain is built from TRBV9 and TRBJ1-3; TRBD1 might be the D (6 bases). The V gene's germline CDR1 is SGDLS and CDR2 YYNGEE. V dropped 0 bases and J dropped 1 base, with 17 bases sitting between them. This CDR3 has 18 residues. CDR3 DNA: TGTGCCAGCAGCGTAGAAGGGGGGGTGGCCCGGTCTGGAAACACCATATATTTT. This gives the protein CASSVEGGVARSGNTIYF.

This rearrangement joins TRBV30 to TRBJ1-1, with D tentatively TRBD1 (5 bases). Germline V gene data show CDR1 as GTSNPN and CDR2 as SVGIG (reference sequence). V lost 4 bases and J lost 6, with 12 bases in between. CDR3 length: 12 residues. In DNA form, the CDR3 reads TGTGCCTGGACGGGGGGGATCGCTGAAGCTTTCTTT. Its protein product is CAWTGGIAEAFF.

This clone was counted a single time. The V and J genes are TRBV25-1 and TRBJ1-2; a weak D match, TRBD1 (5 bases). The CDR3 loop spans 12 amino acids. V was clipped by 5 bases and J by 7 bases, with 11 bases between them. CDR1 is MGHDK and CDR2 is SYGVNS in the germline V gene. The CDR3 region has the DNA TGTGCCAGCAGTCTCCAGGGTAGTGGCTACACCTTC. This codes for CASSLQGSGYTF.

As concerns this clone: Other DNA sequences within the sample encode an identical CDR3. The CDR3 DNA follows: TGCGCCAGCAGCTTGGATCAACTTGGGGGAAACACCATATATTTT. Encoded protein: CASSLDQLGGNTIYF. The V call is TRBV5-1, the J call TRBJ1-3, with unresolved D. The CDR3 extends over 15 amino acids. The V and J ends lost 0 bases and 4 bases respectively, with 11 bases between them. Germline CDR1 is SGHRS and CDR2 is YFSETQ.

V and J are TRBV27 and TRBJ1-5; the match to TRBD1 covers 7 bases. Per the germline V gene, CDR1 is MNHEY and CDR2 is SMNVEV (reference sequence). This CDR3 has 15 amino acids. V trimming: 6 bases; J trimming: 4 bases; junction bases outside the gene matches: 9. CDR3 residues: CASRRTGVLNQPQHF. In DNA form, the CDR3 reads TGTGCCAGCAGAAGAACAGGGGTCCTAAATCAGCCCCAGCATTTT.